Listed below are T cell receptor beta chains from one sample, sequenced in a study of cytomegalovirus exposure and HLA in healthy donors. TCRdb's copy holds only in-frame clones and misses some; the assay was immunoSEQ multiplex PCR. The sample holds approximately 76,000 clones, 70% to 85% seen once. Input material: PBMCs. The source of these receptors is a man aged 25 to 45 in good health and CMV-seronegative. The CDR3 runs from the conserved cysteine through the conserved F or W.

v_call	j_call	cdr3_aa
TRBV10-3	TRBJ1-2	CAISERGQGNGYTF
TRBV6-5	TRBJ2-2	CASSYWASTGELFF
TRBV4-3	TRBJ2-1	CASSQDVGAGGPGLFF
TRBV11-2	TRBJ2-5	CASTLGRISQETQYF
TRBV6-6	TRBJ1-2	CASSSREAVVYGYPF
TRBV5-6	TRBJ1-4	CASSRPGQGITNEKLFF
TRBV7-2	TRBJ1-2	CASSLDYRTRGYTF
TRBV7-6	TRBJ2-3	CASSLMVATDTQYF
TRBV27	TRBJ1-1	CASSLSGATEAFF
TRBV15	TRBJ2-1	CATSRVDRYNEQFF
TRBV7-2	TRBJ1-1	CASSLALMGASEAFF
TRBV27	TRBJ2-7	CASGREDRGGRLREQYF
TRBV7-9	TRBJ1-4	CASSLVEGGEKLFF
TRBV14	TRBJ1-1	CASSQETRNTEAFF
TRBV5-4	TRBJ2-7	CASSLTRQGSEQYF
TRBV10-3	TRBJ1-2	CAISPGQGANYGYTF
TRBV7-8	TRBJ2-6	CASSLGGRSSGANVLTF
TRBV6-1	TRBJ2-5	CASRPQGAGETQYF
TRBV7-9	TRBJ2-2	CASSRRGRELFF
TRBV11-2	TRBJ2-5	CASSLTRQETQYF
TRBV6-4	TRBJ2-3	CASSDQAESTDTQYF
TRBV18	TRBJ1-5	CASSPGGTGQPQHF
TRBV6-5	TRBJ1-1	CASRERGTEAFF
TRBV7-9	TRBJ2-5	CASSSAGFEPETQYF
TRBV6-6	TRBJ2-3	CASSGGTDTQYF
TRBV7-2	TRBJ2-2	CASTGTGELFF
TRBV15	TRBJ1-5	CATSRDRGNQPQHF
TRBV6-5	TRBJ1-6	CASSYGTNSPLHF
TRBV7-2	TRBJ1-1	CASSYTPQNTEAFF
TRBV4-1	TRBJ2-5	CASSQAGTGRETQYF
TRBV27	TRBJ2-6	CASSRTVLSNVLTF
TRBV12-5	TRBJ1-5	CASGFNGQALANQPQHF
TRBV4-3	TRBJ1-2	CASSQDLAGGTVNYGYTF
TRBV7-8	TRBJ2-3	CASSLSRGSGLATDTQYF
TRBV19	TRBJ2-6	CATKELGGSGANVLTF
TRBV7-2	TRBJ2-1	CASSLVRSSYNEQFF
TRBV5-1	TRBJ2-7	CASSLTQGYEQYF
TRBV7-9	TRBJ1-1	CASSLALGGTEAEAFF
TRBV7-9	TRBJ1-1	CASSMSIGEGTEAFF
TRBV19	TRBJ1-4	CASSMGLAGGNEKLFF
TRBV27	TRBJ1-6	CASTLGTGFVSPLHF
TRBV13	TRBJ2-5	CASSSGTEETQYF
TRBV5-6	TRBJ2-7	CASSLVRTGLSAYEQYF
TRBV30	TRBJ1-2	CAWRVDSRYGYTF
TRBV6-5	TRBJ1-2	CASRIGQEESYGYPF
TRBV2	TRBJ2-1	CASSSLNEQFF
TRBV5-1	TRBJ1-1	CASSLGQRNTEAFF
TRBV6-1	TRBJ2-6	CASSVHISGANVLTF
TRBV5-1	TRBJ2-5	CASNFQGQQETQYF
TRBV6-6	TRBJ1-2	CASSYETGGSVYGYTF
TRBV5-4	TRBJ1-1	CASSLGTGLEAFF
TRBV12-5	TRBJ2-7	CASGHLFSTGPNSYEQYF
TRBV7-9	TRBJ2-7	CASSLTSLGQGSYEQYF
TRBV10-1	TRBJ2-7	CASSESTGGSSEQYF
TRBV27	TRBJ2-1	CASSRPSGTNEQFF